This TCR beta chain was sequenced during a study of tumor-infiltrating lymphocytes in primary liver carcinoma. With roughly 500 ng total RNA as template and a constant-region primer, TCR beta cDNA was made. Employing slightly modified ARM-PCR, three nested multiplex PCR rounds were run, and these gave rise to the TCR beta libraries. TCRdb re-analysed the multiplex PCR reads in MiXCR, keeping a single row per CDR3 protein. Of 150,000 to 200,000 distinct CDR3 sequences listed, 70% to 90% were seen once; the top ten hold around 18%. Starting material for RNA and DNA co-extraction consisted of roughly 19-30 mg of unsorted bulk tissue. The sample comprised tumor tissue from primary liver carcinoma. The source of this sequence is a man aged 40-49 years with primary liver carcinoma and hepatitis B virus infection.

CDR3 in DNA: TGCGCCAGCAGCCAAGAAGCCCAAGTCGCGGACGGACAGTACTTC. Its protein is CASSQEAQVADGQYF. The chain links TRBV4-3 to TRBJ2-7; the D is unclear. CDR3 size: 15 residues. V was clipped by 0 bases and J by 10 bases, with 19 bases between them. Germline V gene lookup returns CDR1 LGHNA and CDR2 YSLEER.